This paragraph covers one TCR beta chain sequence. Its cognate antigen is unknown. This entry is derived from a study of vaccination effects on CD4 cells after COVID-19. Whole-study context: Post-vaccine draws lagged the second dose by a median of 72 days. Study-level findings and limits: Clones induced by infection and by vaccine showed marked clonal contraction late after vaccination.

V lost 6 bases and J lost 1; bases outside the gene matches: 4. This CDR3 has 14 residues. The V gene's germline CDR1 is MNHEY and CDR2 SVGAGI. The method was immunoSEQ multiplex PCR; TCRdb's version includes in-frame clones alone and lacks a portion of them. In the table there are approximately 28,000 clones, about 75% of which are singletons. Viral peptide pools were used in the ViraFEST assay to expand antigen-specific CD4+ T cells, and sequencing came afterward. At the end of about 9 days of culture, CD4+ T cells were isolated. Participants were vaccinated with two doses of either the BNT162b2 or mRNA-1273 vaccine. Among the vaccine recipients, none had a prior SARS-CoV-2 infection, and nucleocapsid antibodies were negative. Days 3 and 7 were when half the medium was replaced with IL-2 medium.

Here the sequenced sample was CD4+ T cells from PBMCs cultured with SARS-CoV-2 spike peptides, taken after COVID-19 vaccination. This clonotype was obtained from a human donor who received a COVID-19 vaccine. Some clones in this sample may be carry-over from other donors' samples. The genes are TRBV6-5 and TRBJ2-3, with 7 bases lining up with TRBD1. The CDR3 spells CASRRTGRTDTQYF. CDR3 DNA: TGTGCCAGCAGGAGGACAGGACGCACAGATACGCAGTATTTT.